The table lists the clone carrying this TCR beta chain with a count of one. Its antigen is unknown. Germline V lookup: CDR1 SEHNR, CDR2 FQNEAQ (reference sequence). The V and J ends lost 5 bases and 6 bases respectively, with 13 bases between them. CDR3 length: 13 residues. This sample was taken from a study of cytomegalovirus exposure and HLA in healthy donors. General observations from the study: A list of roughly 160 TCR beta chains associated with cytomegalovirus was given. The authors confirmed in vitro that a few CMV-associated chains were specific for CMV antigens. Most observed TCR sequences were rare, whereas some public TCRs were detected in many donors.

The assay was immunoSEQ multiplex PCR, and TCRdb's table has in-frame clones only and misses some. The sample has about 74,000 clones; about 95% are singletons. Material for sequencing was PBMCs. The TCR originated in a woman between 18 and 30 years old in good health and CMV-seropositive. V is TRBV7-9 and J is TRBJ1-2; D is perhaps TRBD1 (5 bases). CDR3 sequence: CASSPVGVDGYTF. The CDR3 DNA is TGTGCCAGCAGCCCGGTAGGGGTGGATGGCTACACCTTC.